This T cell receptor (beta chain) was sequenced in a study of blood T cell repertoires in COVID-19. Across the study: Some COVID-19 samples were acute and others convalescent; all came from the United States, Italy and Spain. PBMCs, B-cell-depleted T cells, or T cells were the source of the cDNA or gDNA that made up the material.

In the original workflow: Reference gene primer amplification in the assay estimated nucleated cell counts. Method: immunoSEQ multiplex PCR; TCRdb's copy keeps in-frame clones and lacks some. V, J and clone size are those of that table, while D and trimming were read from the DNA. The data contain some 33,000 clones, roughly 82% of them singletons. The CDR3 is 12 amino acids. Germline lookup yields CDR1 MDHEN and CDR2 SYDVKM. The ends were cut back, 8 bases at V and 4 bases at J, with 8 bases in the middle. The origin of this receptor is a human donor in a cohort sampled during active COVID-19. The V gene is TRBV28, the J gene TRBJ2-2; D is possibly TRBD2 (6 bases). Source material: peripheral blood. The CDR3 loop is CASGGLTGELFF. For the CDR3, the DNA is TGTGCCAGCGGGGGACTCACCGGGGAGCTGTTTTTT.